A single T cell receptor (beta chain) is shown here with its context. CDR3 size: 14 residues. Germline assignment: CDR1 SGHTA and CDR2 FQGNSA. V was pared by 3 bases and J by 3 bases, with 9 bases between. Enrollees, about 18 to 89 years old, lived in approximately 25 US areas. The record originates from a study of blood T cell repertoires in COVID-19. Across the whole study: Whether acute or convalescent, the COVID-19 samples came from the United States, Italy and Spain.

Sequenced by immunoSEQ multiplex PCR; TCRdb stores in-frame clones only, minus some. This table holds almost 250,000 clones, approximately 86% found once. Sequences were obtained from PBMCs or T cells enriched from blood (not recorded which). The chain carries TRBV7-2 and TRBJ1-5; the D is unclear. This sequence was found in a woman aged 45-65 years who had recovered from COVID-19. The CDR3 sequence: CASSFSGNNQPQHF. As DNA, the CDR3 is TGTGCCAGCAGCTTTTCCGGGAACAATCAGCCCCAGCATTTT.